These 5 T cell receptor beta chains originate from one sample sequenced in a study of blood T cell repertoires in COVID-19. Some clones are missing from TCRdb's copy, which holds only in-frame ones; the method was immunoSEQ multiplex PCR. The sample records 100,000 to 140,000 clones, 89% being singletons. Material for sequencing was peripheral blood. These receptors were taken from a man aged 35 to 55 with active or convalescent COVID-19.

J is TRBJ1-2 and V is TRBV9, with 8 nucleotides matching TRBD1. Germline V lookup: CDR1 SGDLS, CDR2 YYNGEE. V gave up 3 bases and J gave up 8 bases; unmatched junction bases: 9. CDR3 length equals 14 residues. CDR3 amino acids: CASSARTGSGGYTF. In DNA form, the CDR3 reads TGTGCCAGCAGCGCGAGGACAGGGAGTGGAGGCTACACCTTC.

The chain links TRBV23-1 to TRBJ2-5; 9 nucleotides match TRBD1. TRBV23-1 falls under the ORF class, with uncertain function. This CDR3 is built from 20 residues. V lost 9 bases and J lost 2; bases outside the gene matches: 25. As DNA, the CDR3 is TGCGCCAGTCCAGGGACAGGGCCTTTAAGGGGCGGTTACAGACAAGAGACCCAGTACTTC. Translating it yields CASPGTGPLRGGYRQETQYF.

The rearrangement joins TRBV7-9 to TRBJ1-2, with a weak D call TRBD1 (6 bases). CDR3 length: 15 amino acids. CDR1 is SEHNR, CDR2 FQNEAQ, per germline (reference sequence). Trimming took 5 bases from V and 6 from J, leaving 19 bases between them. CDR3 bases: TGTGCCAGCAGCCAATCTGGGGTGCAGGGGAATGGCTACACCTTC. Translating it yields CASSQSGVQGNGYTF.

V is TRBV5-4 and J is TRBJ2-7; D call uncertain. CDR1 and CDR2 from the germline V gene are SGHNT and YYREEE (reference sequence). This CDR3 contains 13 residues. V was clipped by 4 bases and J by 6 bases, with 14 bases between them. As DNA, the CDR3 is TGTGCCAGCAGCCTGGACCCCAGAGGCGAGCAGTACTTC. Amino acid sequence: CASSLDPRGEQYF.

The chain links TRBV27 to TRBJ2-5; TRBD2 agrees at 9 bases. The CDR3 consists of 15 residues. Looked up from germline, CDR1 is MNHEY and CDR2 is SMNVEV (reference sequence). Germline trimming cut 3 bases from V and 4 bases from J; bases unmatched to any gene: 6. CDR3 DNA: TGTGCCAGCAGTTTTAGCGGGAGTCGGGGAGAGACCCAGTACTTC. Translating gives CASSFSGSRGETQYF.